The clone carrying this TCR beta chain is labeled as medium-sized. Its specificity is unknown. CDR3 length: 13 residues. Trimming pared 3 bases from V and 3 bases from J, leaving 9 bases between. Germline CDR1 SGHTA, CDR2 FQGNSA. One entry per CDR3 protein, called by TCRdb with MiXCR from the 5' RACE reads. The repertoire consists of 1,500 or so distinct CDR3 sequences, with 4.5% to 6% occurring once and the leading ten covering roughly 20%. This entry belongs to a study of spatial heterogeneity in lung cancer. Whole-study context: A module score for T cells, taken from matched bulk RNA-seq, correlated strongly with TCR transcript counts in tumor regions.

The time point: sample taken at primary tumor resection. Study outcomes and limitations: Mutation tallies in tumors tracked expanded intratumoral alpha and beta TCR counts.

The sequenced sample was lung tumor tissue, obtained at surgery. The gene calls are TRBV7-2 and TRBJ2-7, with unresolved D. The receptor was derived from a male donor with early-stage non-small cell lung cancer. CDR3 in amino acids: CASSFMEIYEQYF. DNA for the CDR3: TGTGCCAGCAGCTTCATGGAGATCTACGAGCAGTACTTC.